This entry concerns a single TCR beta chain. Its antigen is undetermined. The data are from a study of early T cells in non-severe SARS-CoV-2 infection. In the study overall: Chains were unpaired, as sequencing was done on bulk RNA from unsorted whole blood.

The TCR library protocol was used to attach unique molecular identifiers. These identifiers were attached to individual cDNA molecules. TCRdb re-derived calls from the 5' RACE reads in MiXCR, one entry per CDR3 protein. The profile covers around 84,000 distinct CDR3 sequences, with roughly 10% appearing a single time and 8% taken by the ten largest. Germline V CDR1 and CDR2: SGHRS, YFSETQ. The trim removed 4 bases at V and 4 bases at J, leaving 12 bases unmatched. The CDR3 totals 16 residues. The study's findings and limits: Reliance on VDJdb matching favored anti-spike CD8 responses; private and CD4 specificities were missed.

This chain joins TRBV5-1 and TRBJ2-7; 9 positions agree with TRBD1. The sample consisted of whole blood, taken at baseline. The receptor's source is an adult who was a healthcare worker with PCR-confirmed SARS-CoV-2 infection or an uninfected control (not recorded which). CDR3 residues: CASSISPGTGRYEQYF. As DNA, the CDR3 is TGCGCCAGCAGCATTTCCCCCGGGACAGGGCGGTACGAGCAGTACTTC.